The sequence of this T cell receptor beta chain was determined in a study of cytomegalovirus exposure and HLA in healthy donors. Overall study context: Samples from HLA-typed donors yielded about 85 million unique TCRs in an early data release.

Trimming pared 4 bases from V and 6 bases from J, leaving 13 bases between. The CDR3 consists of 13 residues. Germline CDR1 is SGHRS and CDR2 is YFSETQ. Primers included in the PCR were 60 Vbeta and 13 Jbeta primers. Measured with immunoSEQ multiplex PCR; TCRdb has only the in-frame clones, and not every one. This table holds 95,000 to 100,000 clones, around 76% found once. The J gene is TRBJ1-2, the V gene TRBV5-1; no definite D call. Sequencing was carried out using PBMCs. The TCR was taken from a human donor in good health. The DNA of the CDR3 is TGCGCCAGCAGCCTTCCAGGCGATCATGGCTACACCTTC. Translation gives CASSLPGDHGYTF.